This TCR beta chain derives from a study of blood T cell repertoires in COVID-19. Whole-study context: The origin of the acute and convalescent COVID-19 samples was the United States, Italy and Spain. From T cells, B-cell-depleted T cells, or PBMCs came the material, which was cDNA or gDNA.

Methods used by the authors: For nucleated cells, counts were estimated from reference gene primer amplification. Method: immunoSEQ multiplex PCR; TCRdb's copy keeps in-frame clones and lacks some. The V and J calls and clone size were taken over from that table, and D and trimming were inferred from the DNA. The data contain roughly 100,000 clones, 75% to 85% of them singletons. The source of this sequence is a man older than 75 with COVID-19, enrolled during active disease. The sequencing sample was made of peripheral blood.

DNA for the CDR3: TGTGCCAGCAGCAAACTGGGGACTAGAGCGTTCGGCACCTACGAGCAGTACTTC. This gives the protein CASSKLGTRAFGTYEQYF. The genes are TRBV21-1 and TRBJ2-7; whether TRBD2, the table's D call, matches the DNA was not checked. TRBV21-1 is shown as a pseudogene. This CDR3 has 18 residues.